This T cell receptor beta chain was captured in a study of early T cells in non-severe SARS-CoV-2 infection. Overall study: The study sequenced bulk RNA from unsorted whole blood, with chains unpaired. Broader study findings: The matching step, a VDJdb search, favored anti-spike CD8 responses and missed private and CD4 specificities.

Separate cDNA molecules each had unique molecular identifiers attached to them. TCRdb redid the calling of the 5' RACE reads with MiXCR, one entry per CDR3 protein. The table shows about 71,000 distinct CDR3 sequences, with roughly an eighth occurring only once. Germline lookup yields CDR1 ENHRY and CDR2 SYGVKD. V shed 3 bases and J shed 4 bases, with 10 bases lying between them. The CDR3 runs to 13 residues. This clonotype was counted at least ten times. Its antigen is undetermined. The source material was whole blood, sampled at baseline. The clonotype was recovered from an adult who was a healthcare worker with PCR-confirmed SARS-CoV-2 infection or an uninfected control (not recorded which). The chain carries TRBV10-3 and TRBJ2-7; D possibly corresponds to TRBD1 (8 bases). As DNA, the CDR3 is TGTGCCATCAGTGAACAGGGGGGGTACGAGCAGTACTTC. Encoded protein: CAISEQGGYEQYF.